The 29 T cell receptor beta chains listed next were all sequenced from one sample in a study of post-analysis software for immune sequencing data (dated by TCRdb to the mid-2010s). Broad study findings and their caveats: Significantly higher frequencies in patients than in controls were found for roughly 5 TRBV segments, including TRBV5-6, TRBV5-1 and TRBV20-1.

Their specific antigens are unknown. Receptor libraries were prepared by PCR. Sequencing instrument: Illumina HiSeq 2500. Unique molecular identifiers were incorporated into TCR beta cDNA libraries to reduce PCR and sequencing biases. TCRdb reworked the public reads: Q25 trimming with fastp, MiXCR clone assembly, productive beta chains retained. Every CDR3 protein is listed once, alongside the most common genes and DNA of its rows. This sample has roughly 700,000 distinct CDR3 sequences in its table, and less than 35% of those were observed once. More than 0.45% of the sample comes from the top ten. Sequences were obtained from blood. These receptors originate from a girl under 18 with multiple sclerosis.

The chain recombines TRBV6-5 with TRBJ2-5; D not certain. This CDR3 contains 14 residues. Germline V gene data show CDR1 as MNHEY and CDR2 as SVGAGI. V gave up 4 bases and J gave up 5 bases, with 14 bases separating them. The CDR3 DNA reads as TGTGCCAGCAGTTCTAATCTGGCAGGCGAGACCCAGTACTTC. Protein sequence: CASSSNLAGETQYF.

This sequence joins TRBV24-1 and TRBJ2-1, with 10 bases fitting TRBD2. Germline CDR1 is KGHDR and CDR2 is SFDVKD. Unmatched junction bases numbered 5, after V lost 2 bases and J lost 2 bases. There are 17 residues in the CDR3. The CDR3 sequence: CATSDSASGSPYNEQFF. The CDR3 DNA sequence: TGTGCCACCAGTGATTCGGCTAGCGGGAGCCCCTACAATGAGCAGTTCTTC.

This clonotype occurred a few times. The V gene is TRBV5-1, the J gene TRBJ2-1; 9 nucleotides align to TRBD2. J was trimmed by 8 bases and V by 2 bases; bases with no gene match: 8. The germline gives CDR1 SGHRS, CDR2 YFSETQ. This CDR3 region has 15 residues. The CDR3 loop reads CASSLRTSVGDEQFF. In DNA form, the CDR3 reads TGCGCCAGCAGCTTACGGACTAGCGTTGGGGATGAGCAGTTCTTC.

CDR3 coding DNA: TGTGCCAGCGAGAATGGACTGGCCTACAATGAGCAGTACTTC. This encodes CASENGLAYNEQYF. This chain connects TRBV11-2 to TRBJ2-1; the D gene is possibly TRBD2 (5 bases). The J call may be in error: the DNA end matches TRBJ2-7 better. Germline assignment: CDR1 SGHAT and CDR2 FQNNGV. This CDR3 contains 14 residues.

This clonotype was found a few times. The chain employs TRBV6-5 and TRBJ2-5, with 10 nucleotides matching TRBD1. V shed 6 bases, J shed 4 bases, and the junction held 5 bases outside the gene matches. Germline V CDR1 and CDR2: MNHEY, SVGAGI. There are 14 residues in the CDR3. For the CDR3, the DNA is TGTGCCAGCAGAACAGGGGACAGGGGAGAGACCCAGTACTTC. Its protein is CASRTGDRGETQYF.

This clonotype was detected only a few times. This chain connects TRBV7-9 to TRBJ2-1; TRBD2 is a possible D gene (6 bases). This CDR3 region has 15 residues. Trimming removed 1 base from V and 5 bases from J, with 12 bases in between. Germline V gene data show CDR1 as SEHNR and CDR2 as FQNEAQ (reference sequence). The CDR3 reads CASSLVAGRNNEQFF. The CDR3 region has the DNA TGTGCCAGCAGCTTAGTAGCCGGGAGAAACAATGAGCAGTTCTTC.

The rearrangement joins TRBV4-3 to TRBJ2-2, with 7 nucleotides matching TRBD2. The CDR3 length is 15 residues. The germline V gene encodes CDR1 LGHNA and CDR2 YSLEER. V shed 3 bases, J shed 6 bases, and the junction held 7 bases outside the gene matches. In nucleotides, the CDR3 is TGCGCCAGCAGCCAGGTCGGGGGGTCACCCGGGGAGCTGTTTTTT. Translation: CASSQVGGSPGELFF.

This clonotype was counted ten times or more. J is TRBJ2-5 and V is TRBV7-2; 9 positions agree with TRBD1. CDR1 and CDR2 (germline): SGHTA, FQGNSA. The CDR3 length is 15 residues. Unmatched junction bases numbered 8, after V lost 4 bases and J lost 5 bases. The CDR3 sequence is CASSSGQGGVETQYF. The CDR3 nucleotides read TGTGCCAGCAGCTCGGGACAGGGTGGTGTGGAGACCCAGTACTTC.

The chain links TRBV28 to TRBJ2-7; 15 nucleotides match TRBD2. This CDR3 is 19 amino acids long. V lost 3 bases and J lost 0; bases outside the gene matches: 9. CDR1 MDHEN and CDR2 SYDVKM come from the germline V gene. CDR3 sequence reads: CASSFTGTSGRTYSYEQYF. DNA of the CDR3: TGTGCCAGCAGTTTCACCGGGACTAGCGGGAGGACTTACTCCTACGAGCAGTACTTC.

This clonotype appeared a few times. The chain recombines TRBV11-2 with TRBJ2-1; perhaps TRBD2 as D (6 bases). Trimming took 0 bases from V and 3 from J, leaving 18 bases between them. CDR1 is SGHAT, CDR2 FQNNGV, per germline. The CDR3 loop spans 18 amino acids. The CDR3 loop reads CASSLEGWGSGSYNEQFF. The CDR3 bases are TGTGCCAGCAGCTTAGAGGGATGGGGTAGCGGAAGCTACAATGAGCAGTTCTTC. Drawing the rest from reference TRBV11-2 and TRBJ2-1, the complete variable domain is EAGVAQSPRYKIIEKRQSVAFWCNPISGHATLYWYQQILGQGPKLLIQFQNNGVVDDSQLPKDRFSAERLKGVDSTLKIQPAKLEDSAVYLCASSLEGWGSGSYNEQFFGPGTRLTVL.

This sequence joins TRBV7-8 and TRBJ2-5, with 14 bases identical to TRBD2. Germline CDR1 SGHVS, CDR2 FQNEAQ. J lost 3 bases, V lost 4 bases, and 4 bases had no gene match. CDR3 length: 16 residues. CDR3 sequence (DNA): TGTGCCAGCAGCTCATGGGGACTAGCGGGGGAAGAGACCCAGTACTTC. This sequence encodes CASSSWGLAGEETQYF.

The chain has TRBV7-7 and TRBJ1-5; D might be TRBD1 (5 bases). Trimming left V 2 bases short and J 3 bases short, with 11 bases between. The length of the CDR3 is 15 residues. Germline-derived CDR1 and CDR2 are SSHAT and FNYEAQ (reference sequence). In DNA form, the CDR3 reads TGTGCCAGCAGCTTAATATCGGGACTCAATCAGCCCCAGCATTTT. Amino acid sequence: CASSLISGLNQPQHF.

This clonotype was counted only a few times. This rearrangement joins TRBV7-8 to TRBJ2-3; 7 nucleotides agree with TRBD1. Losses at the gene ends were 4 bases for V and 2 bases for J; bases not matched to a gene: 9. Germline-derived CDR1 and CDR2 are SGHVS and FQNEAQ. The CDR3 runs to 16 residues. CDR3 coding DNA: TGTGCCAGCAGCTCCTGGACAGGCCAAATCACAGATACGCAGTATTTT. This encodes CASSSWTGQITDTQYF. Full variable domain (outside the CDR3, taken from reference TRBV7-8 and TRBJ2-3): GAGVSQSPRYKVAKRGQDVALRCDPISGHVSLFWYQQALGQGPEFLTYFQNEAQLDKSGLPSDRFFAERPEGSVSTLKIQRTQQEDSAVYLCASSSWTGQITDTQYFGPGTRLTVL.

This chain connects TRBV5-1 to TRBJ2-2, with no clear D. The CDR3 is 13 residues long. Germline-derived CDR1 and CDR2 are SGHRS and YFSETQ. V gave up 6 bases and J gave up 5 bases, with 11 bases separating them. CDR3 bases: TGCGCCAGCACCTCTACAGTTACCGGGGAGCTGTTTTTT. Encoded protein: CASTSTVTGELFF.

This clonotype has ten or more counts. As DNA, the CDR3 is TGTGCCAGCAGTCAAGCGGGAGGGTCCTACAATGAGCAGTTCTTC. Amino acids: CASSQAGGSYNEQFF. This rearrangement joins TRBV6-5 to TRBJ2-1, with 10 bases matching TRBD2. V was clipped by 5 bases and J by 1 base; unmatched bases: 2. In germline, CDR1 is MNHEY, CDR2 SVGAGI. The CDR3 has 15 amino acids.

Only a few counts were recorded for this clonotype. V and J are TRBV4-3 and TRBJ2-3, with D perhaps TRBD2 (7 bases). From germline, CDR1 is LGHNA and CDR2 YSLEER. CDR3 size: 16 residues. Deletions cut 2 bases from V and 5 bases from J, with 17 bases between. CDR3 in amino acids: CASSQRVSGGKDTQYF. In nucleotides, the CDR3 is TGCGCCAGCAGCCAAAGGGTGTCGGGGGGCAAAGATACGCAGTATTTT.

This clonotype has only a few counts. The chain links TRBV10-3 to TRBJ2-1, with 10 bases lining up with TRBD2. Germline V gene sequence: CDR1 ENHRY, CDR2 SYGVKD. The CDR3 is made up of 16 amino acids. The J segment lost 13 bases and the V segment lost 0 bases, leaving 12 bases of the junction unmatched. The CDR3 nucleotides read TGTGCCATCAGTGAGTCGTCTAGCGGGAGCACAGAGACCCAGTTCTTC. Protein product: CAISESSSGSTETQFF.

J is TRBJ2-5 and V is TRBV28; D unresolved. CDR3 length equals 13 residues. V was trimmed by 3 bases and J by 7 bases, leaving 12 bases between them. From germline, CDR1 is MDHEN and CDR2 SYDVKM. This CDR3 is CASSFGSIGTQYF. CDR3 in DNA: TGTGCCAGCAGTTTCGGCAGTATTGGGACCCAGTACTTC.

The rearrangement links TRBV5-1 to TRBJ2-1, with D possibly matching TRBD2 (6 bases). The germline gives CDR1 SGHRS, CDR2 YFSETQ. The CDR3 has 14 amino acids. V lost 7 bases and J 8 bases, leaving 19 bases between the germline ends. CDR3 DNA: TGCGCCAGCGCCCCTGGAGGGGAACTCGATGAGCAGTTCTTC. Encoded protein: CASAPGGELDEQFF.

This clonotype has a handful of counts. The V and J genes are TRBV6-6 and TRBJ1-1; 10 bases align to TRBD1. This CDR3 has 14 amino acids. CDR1 is MNHNY and CDR2 is SVGAGI in the germline V gene (reference sequence). V lost 6 bases to trimming and J lost 5 bases; unmatched junction nucleotides: 6. The CDR3 DNA reads TGTGCCAGCAGACCGGGACAGGGGATGACTGAAGCTTTCTTT. Translation gives CASRPGQGMTEAFF.

This clonotype was detected a few times. The rearrangement uses TRBV12-3 or TRBV12-4 and TRBJ1-2; D gene uncertain. The CDR3 runs to 15 residues. Trimming removed 1 base from V and 4 bases from J, with 13 bases in between. CDR3 nucleotide sequence: TGTGCCAGCAGTTTAGAGCCAGGAATGTCCTATGGCTACACCTTC. Residues: CASSLEPGMSYGYTF.

This chain joins TRBV19 and TRBJ2-7; TRBD1 matches at 9 bases. The J call may be faulty, since TRBJ2-5 better matches the DNA end. The CDR3 extends over 15 amino acids. CDR1 is LNHDA, CDR2 SQIVND, per germline (reference sequence). The CDR3: CASSIATGGAETQYF. As DNA, the CDR3 is TGTGCCAGTAGTATAGCCACAGGGGGCGCCGAGACCCAGTACTTC.

The chain joins TRBV29-1 to TRBJ2-6, with D perhaps matching TRBD1 or TRBD2 (5 bases each). This CDR3 region has 16 residues. Germline V gene data show CDR1 as SQVTM and CDR2 as ANQGSEA. The V and J ends lost 7 bases and 0 bases respectively, with 16 bases between them. The CDR3 loop is CSASGPTLSGANVLTF. The CDR3 DNA reads as TGCAGCGCATCGGGGCCCACCCTCTCTGGGGCCAACGTCCTGACTTTC.

In its sample, this clonotype was seen a few times. The chain joins TRBV7-2 to TRBJ2-7; D is undetermined. Looked up from germline, CDR1 is SGHTA and CDR2 is FQGNSA. The CDR3 is made up of 15 amino acids. The V gene lost 5 bases and the J gene lost 3 bases, with 17 bases spanning the gap. Here the CDR3 DNA reads TGTGCCAGCAGCCCCTCTCGGTTTCGGTACTACGAGCAGTACTTC. Translated, it gives CASSPSRFRYYEQYF.

This clonotype occurred a few times. The chain joins TRBV27 to TRBJ2-5; D may be TRBD1 (6 bases). Germline V gene lookup returns CDR1 MNHEY and CDR2 SMNVEV (reference sequence). V shed 6 bases and J shed 4 bases, with 15 bases lying between them. The CDR3 covers 14 residues. The CDR3 spells CASSNYRVGETQYF. The DNA for the CDR3 is TGTGCCAGCAGCAACTACAGGGTTGGAGAGACCCAGTACTTC.

The chain couples TRBV7-9 to TRBJ2-5; a weak D match, TRBD1 (5 bases). Judging by the DNA end, TRBJ2-7 fits better; the J call may be wrong. CDR1 and CDR2 (germline): SEHNR, FQNEAQ (reference sequence). The CDR3 extends over 12 amino acids. CDR3 sequence (DNA): TGTGCCAGCAGCTTAAGGGGTATCGAGCAGTACTTC. Translation gives CASSLRGIEQYF.

The chain carries TRBV29-1 and TRBJ2-5; 7 bases align to TRBD1. The J call may be faulty, since TRBJ2-7 better matches the DNA end. CDR3 size: 13 residues. Germline lookup yields CDR1 SQVTM and CDR2 ANQGSEA. The CDR3 DNA sequence: TGCAGCGTTCGGGACAGAGCACCCTACGAGCAGTACTTC. Amino acid sequence: CSVRDRAPYEQYF.

J is TRBJ2-3 and V is TRBV5-4, with 11 bases fitting TRBD2. Germline V CDR1 and CDR2: SGHNT, YYREEE (reference sequence). The V segment lost 4 bases and the J segment 6 bases; nucleotides outside the gene matches: 7. The CDR3 sequence is 15 residues long. CDR3 in DNA: TGTGCCAGCAGCAGCATTAGCGGGGGGGCCGATACGCAGTATTTT. The encoded protein is CASSSISGGADTQYF.

There are a few counts of this clonotype. V is TRBV29-1 and J is TRBJ2-3, with 15 bases that match TRBD2. The CDR3 runs 18 residues. The junction had 10 bases not matched to a gene; V was cut back by 6 bases and J by 0 bases. The germline CDR1 and CDR2 sequences are SQVTM and ANQGSEA. CDR3 bases: TGCAGCGTCCCGGGACTAGCGGGGGGCCGATCTAGCACAGATACGCAGTATTTT. This gives the protein CSVPGLAGGRSSTDTQYF.